Below, 11 T cell receptor beta chains from the same sample are listed, as sequenced in a study of cytomegalovirus exposure and HLA in healthy donors. Both 60 Vbeta primers and 13 Jbeta primers went into the PCR. Profiling relied on immunoSEQ multiplex PCR, and the TCRdb table lists in-frame clones only, not all of them. The sample yields roughly 130,000 clones, under 90% seen once. Sequences were obtained from PBMCs. Every receptor here comes from a man younger than 35 in good health and CMV-seronegative.

The rearrangement uses TRBV11-3 and TRBJ2-1; 7 bases match TRBD1. J lost 4 bases, V lost 5 bases, and 5 bases had no gene match. This CDR3 has 14 amino acids. From germline, CDR1 is SGHNT and CDR2 YENEEA. The CDR3 DNA sequence: TGTGCCAGCAGCCCTGGACAGGAGTACAATGAGCAGTTCTTC. It codes for CASSPGQEYNEQFF.

This clone has a handful of counts. This chain joins TRBV6-6 and TRBJ2-3, with D maybe TRBD2 (6 bases). V was clipped by 6 bases and J by 0 bases, with 16 bases between them. In germline, CDR1 is MNHNY, CDR2 SVGAGI (reference sequence). The CDR3 runs 16 residues. The CDR3 loop reads CASSRFAGTSTDTQYF. The CDR3 bases are TGTGCCAGCAGCCGATTTGCCGGGACTAGCACAGATACGCAGTATTTT.

The chain uses TRBV30 and TRBJ1-6, with TRBD1 as a possible D gene (6 bases). Germline CDR1 and CDR2: GTSNPN and SVGIG (reference sequence). This CDR3 has 12 residues. V was shortened by 8 bases and J by 11 bases, with 16 bases between the two germline ends. CDR3 in DNA: TGTGCCCGAAAACAGGGTTCGACACCCCTCCACTTT. The encoded protein is CARKQGSTPLHF.

V usage is TRBV2 and J usage is TRBJ2-5; 7 bases are a match to TRBD1. After removal of 6 bases from V and 6 bases from J, the junction contained 7 bases not matched to a gene. This CDR3 has 13 residues. The germline CDR1 and CDR2 sequences are SNHLY and FYNNEI. The CDR3 bases are TGTGCCAGCAGGGCAGACAGGGCCCAGACCCAGTACTTC. Amino acids: CASRADRAQTQYF.

The rearrangement links TRBV9 to TRBJ1-3; 8 bases align to TRBD1. The germline CDR1 and CDR2 sequences are SGDLS and YYNGEE. Trimming at V came to 1 base and at J to 4 bases, leaving 7 bases not matched to a gene. The CDR3 has 16 amino acids. DNA for the CDR3: TGTGCCAGCAGCGTAACGACAGGGGTGGCGGGAAACACCATATATTTT. Translated, it gives CASSVTTGVAGNTIYF.

The chain is built from TRBV6-5 and TRBJ1-2; 9 bases fit TRBD1. The CDR3 has 13 amino acids. The J segment lost 8 bases and the V segment lost 3 bases, leaving 4 bases of the junction unmatched. Germline V gene lookup returns CDR1 MNHEY and CDR2 SVGAGI. The CDR3: CASSYPGTGGYTF. DNA for the CDR3: TGTGCCAGCAGTTATCCCGGGACAGGGGGCTACACCTTC.

This clone was seen a handful of times. The rearrangement joins TRBV29-1 to TRBJ1-3; tentative D call: TRBD1 (6 bases). Between the trimmed V and J ends, which lost 7 bases and 8 bases, there was a span of 12 bases. Germline V gene data show CDR1 as SQVTM and CDR2 as ANQGSEA. This CDR3 has 11 residues. CDR3 sequence (DNA): TGCAGCGCTAGAGGGGGAGACACCATATATTTT. It translates to CSARGGDTIYF.

This sequence joins TRBV18 and TRBJ2-1; 9 bases fit TRBD1. With V trimmed by 3 bases and J by 4 bases, 7 bases remained unmatched. This CDR3 is built from 16 residues. Germline CDR1 and CDR2: KGHSH and LQKENI. The CDR3 region has the DNA TGTGCCAGCTCACCTCCTACGGGGACAGGGTACAATGAGCAGTTCTTC. The encoded protein is CASSPPTGTGYNEQFF.

The V and J genes are TRBV7-9 and TRBJ1-2, with 9 bases fitting TRBD1. J lost 0 bases, V lost 3 bases, and 8 bases had no gene match. CDR1 and CDR2 from the germline V gene are SEHNR and FQNEAQ (reference sequence). The CDR3 runs 17 residues. The CDR3 region has the DNA TGTGCCAGCAGCTTCTCCGGGACAGGGCCAACTAACTATGGCTACACCTTC. Translation gives CASSFSGTGPTNYGYTF.

The chain recombines TRBV28 with TRBJ2-2; 9 bases fit TRBD2. Germline loops: CDR1 MDHEN, CDR2 SYDVKM. The CDR3 runs 19 residues. V dropped 2 bases and J dropped 6; count of bases not matched to a gene: 16. The CDR3 sequence: CASSLIRLAGSGPAGELFF. The CDR3 DNA follows: TGTGCCAGCAGTTTAATAAGGCTAGCGGGGAGCGGTCCCGCCGGGGAGCTGTTTTTT.

This clone was seen just once. The chain combines TRBV5-8 with TRBJ1-4; 7 bases are a match to TRBD1. After removal of 1 base from V and 7 bases from J, the junction contained 7 bases not matched to a gene. This CDR3 has 15 amino acids. The germline CDR1 and CDR2 sequences are SGHTS and YDEGEE. The CDR3 DNA is TGTGCCAGCAGCTTGAAAGCAGGGGGTCCTGAAAAACTGTTTTTT. Its protein product is CASSLKAGGPEKLFF. Full variable domain (rest looked up from reference TRBV5-8 and TRBJ1-4): EAGVTQSPTHLIKTRGQQATLRCSPISGHTSVYWYQQALGLGLQFLLWYDEGEERNRGNFPPRFSGRQFPNYSSELNVNALELEDSALYLCASSLKAGGPEKLFFGSGTQLSVL.